The entry below gives a single T cell receptor (beta chain) sequence along with its context. Using its own MiXCR run on the RT-PCR reads, TCRdb lists one record per CDR3 protein. The sample holds about 88,000 distinct CDR3 sequences; 40% to 60% are singletons and the top ten take more than 55%. This CDR3 has 16 amino acids. Looked up from germline, CDR1 is MDHEN and CDR2 is SYDVKM. After removal of 5 bases from V and 3 bases from J, the junction contained 7 bases not matched to a gene. The data derive from a study of patients and donors after allogeneic stem cell transplantation. Sequencing was done on a sample of blood, either unsorted or a sorted T cell fraction (not recorded which). The TCR sequence derives from a human donor who was either an allogeneic HSCT recipient or a stem cell or donor lymphocyte infusion donor (not recorded which). It is not recorded whose cells these are; they may come from a transplant donor. This chain uses TRBV28 with TRBJ2-3; TRBD2 aligns across 11 bases. CDR3 sequence: CASSTPGTSGTDTQYF. The CDR3 DNA reads TGTGCCAGCAGTACCCCCGGGACTAGCGGAACAGATACGCAGTATTTT.